This passage covers 32 T cell receptor beta chains from one sample sequenced in a study of cytomegalovirus exposure and HLA in healthy donors. Assay: immunoSEQ multiplex PCR; the TCRdb copy retains only in-frame clones and omits some. The top ten hold under 1.5% of the sample, which has 100,000 to 150,000 clones, 94% seen once. The specimen sequenced was PBMCs. The receptors were sampled from a woman under 30 in good health and CMV-seronegative.

The chain has TRBV19 and TRBJ2-7; TRBD1 might be the D (5 bases). V lost 7 bases and J lost 4, with 17 bases in between. This CDR3 comprises 14 residues. The germline gives CDR1 LNHDA, CDR2 SQIVND (reference sequence). CDR3 bases: TGTGCCAGTACTCAAACCAGGGCGGATTACGAGCAGTACTTC. The encoded protein is CASTQTRADYEQYF.

As DNA, the CDR3 is TGTGCCAGCAGCTTTGGACTAGCGGGAGTGGGGCCCACAGATACGCAGTATTTT. Its protein is CASSFGLAGVGPTDTQYF. V and J are TRBV5-6 and TRBJ2-3; 13 nucleotides match TRBD2. CDR1 and CDR2 (germline): SGHDT, YYEEEE. The CDR3 has 18 residues. The trim removed 2 bases at V and 2 bases at J, leaving 8 bases unmatched.

This sequence joins TRBV4-1 and TRBJ1-5, with TRBD1 as a possible D gene (5 bases). Trimming stripped 1 base from V and 5 bases from J, with 12 bases between. Germline V gene data show CDR1 as MGHRA and CDR2 as YSYEKL. CDR3 size: 15 residues. CDR3 sequence reads: CASSQASTGDQPQHF. For the CDR3, the DNA is TGCGCCAGCAGCCAAGCCTCCACGGGGGATCAGCCCCAGCATTTT.

The chain joins TRBV15 to TRBJ2-5; D uncertain. This CDR3 region has 17 residues. Per the germline V gene, CDR1 is LNHNV and CDR2 is YYDKDF (reference sequence). Between the trimmed V and J ends, which lost 0 bases and 5 bases, there was a span of 19 bases. This CDR3 is CATSRDLVAERWETQYF. The CDR3 DNA is TGTGCCACCAGCAGAGATCTGGTGGCGGAAAGGTGGGAGACCCAGTACTTC.

This chain uses TRBV6-4 with TRBJ2-5; 7 bases match TRBD2. CDR1 and CDR2 (germline): MRHNA, SNTAGT. This CDR3 is built from 15 residues. J was trimmed by 4 bases and V by 3 bases; bases with no gene match: 8. The CDR3, as DNA: TGTGCCAGCAGTGAATGGGGGGGAGGAGGAGAGACCCAGTACTTC. It specifies CASSEWGGGGETQYF.

The chain is built from TRBV6-1 and TRBJ1-5; the D gene is possibly TRBD1 (5 bases). V was cut by 5 bases and J by 10 bases, with 15 bases left in between. CDR1 and CDR2 (germline): MNHNS, SASEGT. This CDR3 spans 13 amino acids. Here the CDR3 reads CASSWYRSEPQHF. The DNA for the CDR3 is TGTGCCAGCAGTTGGTACAGGAGTGAACCCCAGCATTTT.

This chain connects TRBV27 to TRBJ1-1; TRBD1 might be the D (5 bases). The V and J ends lost 8 bases and 5 bases respectively, with 18 bases between them. CDR1 is MNHEY, CDR2 SMNVEV, per germline (reference sequence). This CDR3 is 14 amino acids long. The CDR3 region is CASGQRQPGTEAFF. CDR3 DNA: TGTGCCAGCGGACAAAGACAGCCGGGTACTGAAGCTTTCTTT.

The J gene is TRBJ1-2, the V gene TRBV13; weak D call: TRBD1 (6 bases). The V gene lost 5 bases and the J gene lost 4 bases, with 26 bases spanning the gap. The CDR3 length is 18 residues. Germline values: CDR1 PRHDT, CDR2 FYEKMQ (reference sequence). The CDR3 reads CASSAKLISGDWGYGYTF. The CDR3 DNA sequence: TGTGCCAGCAGCGCCAAACTAATCTCAGGGGATTGGGGCTATGGCTACACCTTC.

The V call is TRBV30, the J call TRBJ2-3; TRBD2 might be the D (6 bases). The CDR3 loop spans 16 amino acids. Germline-derived CDR1 and CDR2 are GTSNPN and SVGIG (reference sequence). V lost 7 bases and J lost 4, with 24 bases in between. CDR3 loop: CASEWGGAGFSDTQYF. The CDR3, as DNA: TGTGCCTCTGAGTGGGGAGGAGCGGGTTTTTCAGATACGCAGTATTTT. Together with reference TRBV30 and TRBJ2-3, the CDR3 gives the full variable domain: SQTIHQWPATLVQPVGSPLSLECTVEGTSNPNLYWYRQAAGRGLQLLFYSVGIGQISSEVPQNLSASRPQDRQFILSSKKLLLSDSGFYLCASEWGGAGFSDTQYFGPGTRLTVL.

The J gene is TRBJ2-3, the V gene TRBV6-1, with 9 bases aligning to TRBD2. V gave up 5 bases and J gave up 3 bases; unmatched junction bases: 6. Germline CDR1 is MNHNS and CDR2 is SASEGT. The CDR3 sequence is 15 residues long. The CDR3 sequence: CASSRSSGATDTQYF. The CDR3 coding sequence is TGTGCCAGCAGTAGATCTAGCGGGGCAACAGATACGCAGTATTTT.

The CDR3 DNA sequence: TGTGCCAGCAGACCTTCGGGACAGGGGTTTCAAGAGACCCAGTACTTC. It codes for CASRPSGQGFQETQYF. The J gene is TRBJ2-5, the V gene TRBV28; 10 nucleotides agree with TRBD1. The CDR3 loop spans 16 amino acids. Germline CDR1 is MDHEN and CDR2 is SYDVKM. The trim removed 6 bases at V and 2 bases at J, leaving 9 bases unmatched.

The chain combines TRBV5-4 with TRBJ2-3, with 10 positions matching TRBD2. Germline CDR1 reads SGHNT; CDR2 reads YYREEE (reference sequence). This CDR3 is built from 16 residues. V trimming: 4 bases; J trimming: 4 bases; junction bases outside the gene matches: 9. In DNA form, the CDR3 reads TGTGCCAGCAGCCGCGCAGGTAGCGGGAGGTCAGATACGCAGTATTTT. Translated: CASSRAGSGRSDTQYF.

The chain recombines TRBV6-4 with TRBJ2-1; 10 positions agree with TRBD2. Germline lookup yields CDR1 MRHNA and CDR2 SNTAGT. The CDR3 runs to 14 residues. V shed 4 bases and J 9 bases; nucleotides not matched to a gene: 6. CDR3 loop: CASSVLAGGFEQFF. CDR3 nucleotides: TGTGCCAGCAGTGTTTTAGCGGGGGGTTTTGAGCAGTTCTTC.

This chain connects TRBV29-1 to TRBJ1-1; possibly TRBD1 for D (5 bases). The CDR3 length is 14 residues. Germline V gives CDR1 SQVTM, CDR2 ANQGSEA. Deletions cut 1 base from V and 0 bases from J, with 9 bases between. CDR3 residues: CSVEAGDLNTEAFF. DNA of the CDR3: TGCAGCGTTGAAGCGGGGGATTTGAACACTGAAGCTTTCTTT.

This clone was seen a handful of times. The rearrangement joins TRBV5-1 to TRBJ2-1; the match to TRBD2 covers 13 bases. With V trimmed by 4 bases and J by 10 bases, 5 bases remained unmatched. The CDR3 consists of 14 residues. Germline V gene lookup returns CDR1 SGHRS and CDR2 YFSETQ. CDR3 protein: CASSPGLAGTEQFF. The CDR3 coding sequence is TGCGCCAGCAGCCCGGGACTAGCGGGAACCGAGCAGTTCTTC.

The chain employs TRBV9 and TRBJ2-1, with a possible D match to TRBD1 (6 bases). This CDR3 contains 15 residues. Germline V lookup: CDR1 SGDLS, CDR2 YYNGEE. Trimming pared 0 bases from V and 2 bases from J, leaving 9 bases between. CDR3 sequence: CASSVEKGAYNEQFF. The CDR3 coding sequence is TGTGCCAGCAGCGTAGAGAAGGGGGCCTACAATGAGCAGTTCTTC.

J is TRBJ2-7 and V is TRBV28; D uncertain. The V end lost 3 bases, the J end lost 3 bases, and 9 bases lay between the germline ends. CDR3 length: 13 residues. Germline V gene sequence: CDR1 MDHEN, CDR2 SYDVKM. The CDR3 DNA reads as TGTGCCAGCAGTTTCCCTAACAGCTACGAGCAGTACTTC. This codes for CASSFPNSYEQYF.

The rearrangement uses TRBV7-2 and TRBJ1-4; TRBD1 matches 7 bases. J was trimmed by 0 bases and V by 6 bases; bases with no gene match: 7. This CDR3 has 16 amino acids. Germline values: CDR1 SGHTA, CDR2 FQGNSA. The CDR3 sequence is CASSSGQVATNEKLFF. The DNA for the CDR3 is TGTGCCAGCAGTTCCGGACAGGTAGCAACTAATGAAAAACTGTTTTTT. Based on the CDR3 plus reference TRBV7-2 and TRBJ1-4, the full variable domain is GAGVSQSPSNKVTEKGKDVELRCDPISGHTALYWYRQSLGQGLEFLIYFQGNSAPDKSGLPSDRFSAERTGGSVSTLTIQRTQQEDSAVYLCASSSGQVATNEKLFFGSGTQLSVL.

The rearrangement uses TRBV18 and TRBJ2-7; 9 bases line up with TRBD1. CDR3 length: 15 amino acids. CDR1 and CDR2 (germline): KGHSH, LQKENI. V trimming: 3 bases; J trimming: 6 bases; junction bases outside the gene matches: 9. The CDR3 loop is CASSPRGQGLSEQYF. The CDR3 nucleotides read TGTGCCAGCTCACCTCGGGGACAGGGCCTCTCCGAGCAGTACTTC.

The chain combines TRBV11-2 with TRBJ2-1; perhaps TRBD1 as D (6 bases). Trimming shortened V by 5 bases and J by 8 bases, and 22 bases separated the two germline ends. The CDR3 sequence is 16 residues long. The germline CDR1 and CDR2 sequences are SGHAT and FQNNGV. The CDR3 reads CASSPRRDAEGDEQFF. The CDR3 DNA reads as TGTGCCAGCAGCCCTCGCCGGGACGCCGAGGGGGATGAGCAGTTCTTC.

V and J are TRBV11-3 and TRBJ2-1, with D unclear. This CDR3 is 16 amino acids long. Between the trimmed V and J ends, which lost 6 bases and 7 bases, there was a span of 22 bases. Germline V gives CDR1 SGHNT, CDR2 YENEEA. This chain's CDR3 is CASSPLGSEAPNEQFF. The CDR3 DNA follows: TGTGCCAGCAGTCCACTCGGAAGCGAAGCCCCGAATGAGCAGTTCTTC.

The chain carries TRBV27 and TRBJ2-3; TRBD2 matches at 9 bases. The CDR3 extends over 13 amino acids. Per the germline V gene, CDR1 is MNHEY and CDR2 is SMNVEV (reference sequence). With V trimmed by 2 bases and J by 6 bases, 0 bases remained unmatched. The CDR3 bases are TGTGCCAGCAGTTTAGGGACTAGCGATACGCAGTATTTT. This codes for CASSLGTSDTQYF.

This chain joins TRBV9 and TRBJ1-1; tentatively, D is TRBD1 (6 bases). The ends were cut back, 0 bases at V and 11 bases at J, with 17 bases in the middle. The CDR3 is 14 residues long. CDR1 and CDR2 from the germline V gene are SGDLS and YYNGEE. The CDR3 region is CASSVEGGGPRAFF. CDR3 sequence (DNA): TGTGCCAGCAGCGTAGAAGGTGGGGGCCCTAGGGCTTTCTTT.

J is TRBJ2-3 and V is TRBV11-1; D unclear. V shed 3 bases and J shed 5 bases, with 6 bases lying between them. The CDR3 covers 12 residues. Germline V CDR1 and CDR2: SGHAT, FQDESV (reference sequence). The CDR3 is CASSFSGDTQYF. The CDR3 DNA sequence: TGTGCCAGCAGCTTCTCGGGAGATACGCAGTATTTT. Looking up the rest from reference TRBV11-1 and TRBJ2-3 gives the full variable domain: EAEVAQSPRYKITEKSQAVAFWCDPISGHATLYWYRQILGQGPELLVQFQDESVVDDSQLPKDRFSAERLKGVDSTLKIQPAELGDSAMYLCASSFSGDTQYFGPGTRLTVL.

This clone was seen just once. The CDR3 DNA reads TGCGCCAGCAGCTCACCCGGGACAGGGGCTAATGAAAAACTGTTTTTT. It yields the protein CASSSPGTGANEKLFF. The V gene is TRBV5-1, the J gene TRBJ1-4; 10 nucleotides agree with TRBD1. The trim removed 3 bases at V and 3 bases at J, leaving 5 bases unmatched. CDR1 SGHRS and CDR2 YFSETQ come from the germline V gene. The CDR3 loop spans 16 amino acids. Combining the CDR3 with reference TRBV5-1 and TRBJ1-4 gives the whole variable domain KAGVTQTPRYLIKTRGQQVTLSCSPISGHRSVSWYQQTPGQGLQFLFEYFSETQRNKGNFPGRFSGRQFSNSRSEMNVSTLELGDSALYLCASSSPGTGANEKLFFGSGTQLSVL.

V gene TRBV28 combines with J gene TRBJ2-3, with D tentatively TRBD2 (6 bases). Germline V lookup: CDR1 MDHEN, CDR2 SYDVKM. Trimming removed 4 bases from V and 8 bases from J, with 10 bases in between. CDR3 length equals 12 residues. CDR3 residues: CASSSGGATQYF. For the CDR3, the DNA is TGTGCCAGCAGTTCAGGAGGGGCTACGCAGTATTTT.

This clone was counted a single time. This chain links TRBV5-4 with TRBJ2-5; TRBD2 matches 11 bases. CDR1 SGHNT and CDR2 YYREEE come from the germline V gene (reference sequence). The CDR3 covers 15 residues. Losses at the gene ends were 0 bases for V and 3 bases for J; bases not matched to a gene: 1. This CDR3 reads CASSLAGLAEETQYF. DNA of the CDR3: TGTGCCAGCAGCTTGGCGGGACTAGCGGAAGAGACCCAGTACTTC.

The chain is built from TRBV14 and TRBJ2-2; 10 positions agree with TRBD1. V lost 4 bases, J lost 3 bases, and 2 bases stayed unmatched. CDR1 SGHDN and CDR2 FVKESK come from the germline V gene. The CDR3 totals 15 residues. The CDR3: CASSRDRGDTGELFF. The DNA for the CDR3 is TGTGCCAGCAGCCGGGACAGGGGAGACACCGGGGAGCTGTTTTTT. The full variable domain, with the rest looked up from reference TRBV14 and TRBJ2-2, is EAGVTQFPSHSVIEKGQTVTLRCDPISGHDNLYWYRRVMGKEIKFLLHFVKESKQDESGMPNNRFLAERTGGTYSTLKVQPAELEDSGVYFCASSRDRGDTGELFFGEGSRLTVL.

The chain couples TRBV21-1 to TRBJ1-1; TRBD1 is taken as the D call from the table, unchecked against the DNA. TRBV21-1 is noted as a pseudogene. This CDR3 comprises 11 residues. The CDR3: CASSSPGVAFF. The CDR3 DNA follows: TGTGCCAGCAGCAGTCCAGGGGTTGCTTTCTTT.

The chain joins TRBV16 to TRBJ2-1; no definite D call. The CDR3 covers 15 residues. The V end was cut by 4 bases, the J end by 6 bases, with 16 bases between. In germline, CDR1 is KGHSY, CDR2 FQNENV. This CDR3 is CASSPASDDINEQFF. The CDR3 coding sequence is TGTGCCAGCAGCCCGGCGTCCGACGACATCAATGAGCAGTTCTTC.

The J gene is TRBJ2-3, the V gene TRBV2, with a possible D match to TRBD1 (6 bases). CDR3 size: 15 residues. Germline V gene data show CDR1 as SNHLY and CDR2 as FYNNEI. The ends were cut back, 0 bases at V and 0 bases at J, with 7 bases in the middle. CDR3 sequence: CASSEAGTSTDTQYF. CDR3 DNA sequence: TGTGCCAGCAGTGAAGCCGGGACAAGCACAGATACGCAGTATTTT.

The genes are TRBV14 and TRBJ2-3; D not resolved. CDR1 and CDR2 from the germline V gene are SGHDN and FVKESK. CDR3 length equals 12 residues. The V end lost 4 bases, the J end lost 14 bases, and 16 bases lay between the germline ends. In nucleotides, the CDR3 is TGTGCCAGCAGCCTATCCGGCCCTTGGAGGTATTTT. Translated: CASSLSGPWRYF. The full variable domain, its missing parts supplied by reference TRBV14 and TRBJ2-3, is EAGVTQFPSHSVIEKGQTVTLRCDPISGHDNLYWYRRVMGKEIKFLLHFVKESKQDESGMPNNRFLAERTGGTYSTLKVQPAELEDSGVYFCASSLSGPWRYFGPGTRLTVL.